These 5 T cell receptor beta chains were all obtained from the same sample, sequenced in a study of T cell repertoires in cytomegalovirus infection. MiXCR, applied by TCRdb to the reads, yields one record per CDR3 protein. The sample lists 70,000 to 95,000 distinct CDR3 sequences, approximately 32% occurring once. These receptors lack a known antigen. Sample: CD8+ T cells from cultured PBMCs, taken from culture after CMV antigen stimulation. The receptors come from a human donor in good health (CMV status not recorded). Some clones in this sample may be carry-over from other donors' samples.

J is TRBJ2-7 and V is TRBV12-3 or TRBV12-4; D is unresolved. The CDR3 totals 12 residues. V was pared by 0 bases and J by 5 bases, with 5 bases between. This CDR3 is CASSLALDEQYF. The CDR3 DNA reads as TGTGCCAGCAGTTTAGCGCTGGACGAGCAGTACTTC.

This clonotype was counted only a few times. The CDR3 DNA reads TGTGCCAGCAGCATACTAGCGGGGCAAGAGACCCAGTACTTC. This codes for CASSILAGQETQYF. The J gene is TRBJ2-5, the V gene TRBV7-9, with 10 bases fitting TRBD2. Trimming cost V 5 bases and J 2 bases; bases outside gene matches: 2. CDR3 size: 14 residues. The germline CDR1 and CDR2 sequences are SEHNR and FQNEAQ (reference sequence).

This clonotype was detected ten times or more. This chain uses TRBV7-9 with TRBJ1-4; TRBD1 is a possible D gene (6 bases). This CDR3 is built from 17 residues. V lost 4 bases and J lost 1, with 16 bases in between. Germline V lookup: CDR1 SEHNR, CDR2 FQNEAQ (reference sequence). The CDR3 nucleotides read TGTGCCAGCAGCTCACAATCTATCAGGGGAACTAATGAAAAACTGTTTTTT. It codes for CASSSQSIRGTNEKLFF. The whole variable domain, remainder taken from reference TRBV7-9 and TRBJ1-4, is DTGVSQNPRHKITKRGQNVTFRCDPISEHNRLYWYRQTLGQGPEFLTYFQNEAQLEKSRLLSDRFSAERPKGSFSTLEIQRTEQGDSAMYLCASSSQSIRGTNEKLFFGSGTQLSVL.

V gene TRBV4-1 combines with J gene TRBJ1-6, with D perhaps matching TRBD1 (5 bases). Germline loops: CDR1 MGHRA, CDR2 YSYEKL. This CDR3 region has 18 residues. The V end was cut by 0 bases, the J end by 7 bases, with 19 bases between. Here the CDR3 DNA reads TGCGCCAGCAGCCAAGATCCGGAGGGGCTTGCCCTCAATTCACCCCTCCACTTT. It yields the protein CASSQDPEGLALNSPLHF.

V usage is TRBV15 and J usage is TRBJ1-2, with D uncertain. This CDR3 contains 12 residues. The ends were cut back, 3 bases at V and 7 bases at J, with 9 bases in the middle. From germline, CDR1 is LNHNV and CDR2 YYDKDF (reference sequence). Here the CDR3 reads CATSREGSGYTF. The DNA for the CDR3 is TGTGCCACCAGCAGGGAAGGAAGTGGCTACACCTTC.